The following is a TCR beta chain sequence with its context. Its antigen target is currently unknown. No base quality information exists; no much larger clone differs at one position. The immunoSEQ Assay, a bias-controlled multiplex PCR, was used to amplify TCRbeta CDR3 regions from genomic DNA. Per the authors' processing: Nucleated cell counts per sample were estimated from amplification of reference gene primers within the assay. To quantify the absolute abundance of each unique TCRbeta CDR3 rearrangement, sequence reads were collapsed and filtered. For each sample, productive Simpson clonality was calculated as the square root of Simpson's diversity index across productive rearrangements. TCRdb stores this immuneACCESS table with in-frame sequences only. Part of the clones is absent; in the studies checked, under half of the shortfall reflects unresolved V genes, and no reason is known for the rest. The DNA was the basis for D and trimming; V, J and clone size are from that table. Across this sample there are some 83,000 clones, with roughly 90% seen only once. The ten largest clones add up to 2% to 3% of the sample.

The sample comes from a study of blood T cell repertoires in COVID-19 (dated by TCRdb to about 2020). About the full investigation: The collaborator samples originated in the United States, Italy and Spain and spanned the acute and convalescent phases of COVID-19. The prospective study material was composed of cDNA or gDNA derived from T cells, B-cell-depleted T cells, or PBMCs. Deeply sampled blood TCRbeta repertoires from subjects exposed to, actively infected with, or recovered from COVID-19 were included in the dataset. A freely available public database, intended as a resource for researchers studying the immune response to SARS-CoV-2, is where the repertoires were released. Samples were obtained from the ongoing ImmuneRACE study (first 160 participants) and from approximately 1,200 subjects provided by 6 global collaborators. Sample metadata almost always included a de-identified subject ID, COVID-19 status, age in years and sex. HLA class I and class II types, where available, came from metadata supplied by the sample provider rather than from assay-based typing. What the work shows at the level of the full study, not this receptor alone: The quantity of clinical and demographic metadata differed by source and by participant and was supplied without curation.

V and J lose 2 bases and 0 bases, and a span of 14 bases separates them. The CDR3, cysteine through phenylalanine, is 16 amino acids long. The only DNA kept is the CDR3, 48 bases in frame from the first base. Sequences SGHRS (CDR1) and YFSETQ (CDR2) are obtained from the germline V gene. Each collaborating institution followed its own protocols to collect whole blood in K2EDTA tubes. Collaborator samples were shipped for TCRbeta analysis as frozen whole blood, isolated PBMCs, or DNA extracted from either sample type. This TCR came from a man in his fifties with acute or convalescent COVID-19. This chain is built from TRBV5-1 and TRBJ1-1; matching of 5 bases hints at TRBD1 as the D gene. Sequenced sample: peripheral blood. Here the CDR3 is given as CASSFGGTQLNTEAFF. In nucleotide form, the sequence is TGCGCCAGCAGCTTTGGGGGGACCCAGTTGAACACTGAAGCTTTCTTT. Reference TRBV5-1 and TRBJ1-1 genes cover what lies past the CDR3, so the full variable domain is KAGVTQTPRYLIKTRGQQVTLSCSPISGHRSVSWYQQTPGQGLQFLFEYFSETQRNKGNFPGRFSGRQFSNSRSEMNVSTLELGDSALYLCASSFGGTQLNTEAFFGQGTRLTVV.